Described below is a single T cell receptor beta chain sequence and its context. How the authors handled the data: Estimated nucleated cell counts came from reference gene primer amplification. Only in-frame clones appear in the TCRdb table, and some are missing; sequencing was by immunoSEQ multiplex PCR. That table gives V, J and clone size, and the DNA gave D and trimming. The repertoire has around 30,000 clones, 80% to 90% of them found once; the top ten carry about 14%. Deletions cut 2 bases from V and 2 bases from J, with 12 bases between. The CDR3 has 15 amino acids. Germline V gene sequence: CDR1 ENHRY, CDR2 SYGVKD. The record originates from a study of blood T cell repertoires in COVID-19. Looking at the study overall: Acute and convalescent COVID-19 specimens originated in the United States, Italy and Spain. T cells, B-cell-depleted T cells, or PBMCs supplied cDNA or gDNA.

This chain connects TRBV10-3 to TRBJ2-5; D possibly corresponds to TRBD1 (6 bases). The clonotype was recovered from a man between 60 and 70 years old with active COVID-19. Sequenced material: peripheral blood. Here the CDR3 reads CAISEIQGGQETQYF. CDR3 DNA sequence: TGTGCCATCAGTGAGATACAGGGCGGACAAGAGACCCAGTACTTC.